This T cell receptor beta chain was captured in a study of T cell changes during pregnancy in multiple sclerosis (dated by TCRdb to between 2018 and 2021). With respect to the entire study: The study examined how the T cell repertoire changed over the course of pregnancy in women with multiple sclerosis.

With respect to this clone: The target of this receptor is not known. Within one base of it there is no much larger clone, and no base qualities were kept.

Library creation used the immunoSEQ multiplex PCR assay. This immuneACCESS table, as held by TCRdb, lists in-frame sequences with V and J called but not all clones. Of the missing ones, under half trace to an unresolved V gene in checked studies; the others have no known cause. The sample table records tens of thousands of clones; about 85% of these occur just once. More than 7.5% of the sample is held by the ten biggest clonotypes. The germline V end is reduced by 4 bases and the J end by 4 bases; junction bases left unmatched: 6. The CDR3, cysteine through phenylalanine, is 14 amino acids long. The retained sequence is limited to the CDR3, 42 bases, with the frame set at the first base. The germline V gene (reference sequence) gives CDR1 as SEHNR and CDR2 as FQNEAQ.

The source of this sequence is a female donor with multiple sclerosis, enrolled in a pregnancy study. The sequences come from CD8+ T cells from peripheral blood mononuclear cells, collected after pregnancy. Recombination linked TRBV7-9 to TRBJ1-2, and 7 junctional nucleotides match TRBD1. The CDR3 protein: CASSYHRGGYGYTF. The bases read TGTGCCAGCAGCTACCACAGGGGTGGCTATGGCTACACCTTC. Outside the CDR3, residues come from the reference TRBV7-9 and TRBJ1-2 proteins, so the full variable domain is: DTGVSQNPRHKITKRGQNVTFRCDPISEHNRLYWYRQTLGQGPEFLTYFQNEAQLEKSRLLSDRFSAERPKGSFSTLEIQRTEQGDSAMYLCASSYHRGGYGYTFGSGTRLTVV.